The text below deals with one T cell receptor (beta chain). The data are from a study of blood T cell repertoires in COVID-19. The length of the CDR3 is 16 residues. The V gene lost 0 bases and the J gene lost 10 bases, with 16 bases spanning the gap. Germline V gene data show CDR1 as LGHNA and CDR2 as YSLEER. Those enrolled in Seattle joined during active infection and were followed longitudinally afterward. Sequencing used immunoSEQ multiplex PCR; TCRdb keeps in-frame clones, though not all of them. The table lists some 350,000 clones, roughly 90% of them singletons. This rearrangement joins TRBV4-3 to TRBJ1-6; D gene ambiguous. Sequencing was performed on peripheral blood. This clonotype was sampled from a woman under 40 with COVID-19, enrolled during active disease. The CDR3 coding sequence is TGCGCCAGCAGCCAAGATGTAGGCAGGCAAAACTCACCCCTCCACTTT. It specifies CASSQDVGRQNSPLHF.